A single sample is the source of the 17 T cell receptor beta chains below, sequenced in a study of blood T cell repertoires in COVID-19. Here immunoSEQ multiplex PCR was the method, and the copy in TCRdb shows in-frame clones only, minus some. This table has about 55,000 clones, roughly 80% appearing once. The sample taken for sequencing was peripheral blood. The receptor source for this set is a woman in her fifties or sixties with acute or convalescent COVID-19.

In nucleotides, the CDR3 is TGTGCCAGCTCACCACCTCCAGGGGGGAACACTGAAGCTTTCTTT. This sequence encodes CASSPPPGGNTEAFF. This chain connects TRBV18 to TRBJ1-1; 7 bases are a match to TRBD1. The V segment lost 0 bases and the J segment 1 base; nucleotides outside the gene matches: 2. Germline lookup yields CDR1 KGHSH and CDR2 LQKENI. The CDR3 covers 15 residues.

V is TRBV7-8 and J is TRBJ1-1; tentatively, D is TRBD1 (5 bases). The CDR3 is 15 amino acids. Germline V gene data show CDR1 as SGHVS and CDR2 as FQNEAQ. V gave up 4 bases and J gave up 4 bases, with 16 bases separating them. The CDR3: CASSSRLGVATEAFF. The CDR3 nucleotides read TGTGCCAGCAGCTCCCGGCTAGGGGTAGCCACTGAAGCTTTCTTT.

This sequence joins TRBV29-1 and TRBJ2-5; TRBD1 matches 8 bases. CDR3 length equals 14 residues. The V gene end was trimmed by 6 bases and the J gene end by 5 bases; junction bases not matched to a gene: 11. Germline lookup yields CDR1 SQVTM and CDR2 ANQGSEA. In nucleotides, the CDR3 is TGCAGCGTGGAAAGGACAGGGAGAACGGAGACCCAGTACTTC. This encodes CSVERTGRTETQYF.

The V gene is TRBV7-9, the J gene TRBJ2-7; tentatively, D is TRBD1 (6 bases). The CDR3 extends over 14 amino acids. Trimming took 4 bases from V and 2 from J, leaving 12 bases between them. CDR1 and CDR2 (germline): SEHNR, FQNEAQ (reference sequence). The CDR3 reads CASSSLGAPYEQYF. The CDR3, as DNA: TGTGCCAGCAGCTCCCTGGGGGCACCCTACGAGCAGTACTTC. The full variable domain, rest sourced from reference TRBV7-9 and TRBJ2-7, is DTGVSQNPRHKITKRGQNVTFRCDPISEHNRLYWYRQTLGQGPEFLTYFQNEAQLEKSRLLSDRFSAERPKGSFSTLEIQRTEQGDSAMYLCASSSLGAPYEQYFGPGTRLTVT.

V usage is TRBV5-1 and J usage is TRBJ1-1; the match to TRBD1 covers 8 bases. With V trimmed by 0 bases and J by 1 base, 5 bases remained unmatched. This CDR3 has 16 amino acids. The germline V gene encodes CDR1 SGHRS and CDR2 YFSETQ. This chain's CDR3 is CASSLATGASNTEAFF. In DNA, the CDR3 is TGCGCCAGCAGCTTGGCGACAGGGGCTTCGAACACTGAAGCTTTCTTT.

J is TRBJ2-7 and V is TRBV9; 9 bases are shared with TRBD1. Germline CDR1 is SGDLS and CDR2 is YYNGEE. The V gene end was trimmed by 3 bases and the J gene end by 2 bases; junction bases not matched to a gene: 9. The CDR3 is 16 amino acids. The CDR3 DNA reads as TGTGCCAGCAGCGCGGGAACCGGGACAGGGACCTACGAGCAGTACTTC. Residues: CASSAGTGTGTYEQYF.

J is TRBJ2-2 and V is TRBV9; perhaps TRBD1 as D (5 bases). Trimming left V 4 bases short and J 3 bases short, with 22 bases between. The germline V gene has CDR1 SGDLS and CDR2 YYNGEE. This CDR3 is built from 18 residues. Here the CDR3 DNA reads TGTGCCAGCAGCCCAAGGGGCTCTCTCACCGCGTACACCGGGGAGCTGTTTTTT. Translated, it gives CASSPRGSLTAYTGELFF.

The rearrangement uses TRBV6-5 and TRBJ1-3; TRBD1 is a possible D gene (5 bases). Germline CDR1 is MNHEY and CDR2 is SVGAGI. V lost 4 bases, J lost 4 bases, and 11 bases lay in between. This CDR3 has 14 amino acids. The CDR3 DNA reads as TGTGCCAGCAGTTCGACAGCCCAAGGAAACACCATATATTTT. Protein: CASSSTAQGNTIYF.

The chain couples TRBV15 to TRBJ2-2; TRBD1 might be the D (6 bases). CDR1 and CDR2 from the germline V gene are LNHNV and YYDKDF (reference sequence). This CDR3 is 14 amino acids long. The germline V and J ends were trimmed by 5 bases and 6 bases, with 13 bases remaining between them. The CDR3: CATSDRFKAGELFF. In DNA form, the CDR3 reads TGTGCCACCAGCGACAGGTTCAAGGCCGGGGAGCTGTTTTTT.

The count of this clone is one. The chain carries TRBV5-1 and TRBJ1-1; D ambiguous. The CDR3 extends over 16 amino acids. V dropped 2 bases and J dropped 2 bases, with 16 bases sitting between them. Germline V gives CDR1 SGHRS, CDR2 YFSETQ. CDR3 coding DNA: TGCGCCAGCAGCTTTGGAAGCGCGGGTGGTAACACTGAAGCTTTCTTT. Encoded protein: CASSFGSAGGNTEAFF.

The J gene is TRBJ1-5, the V gene TRBV19; D is perhaps TRBD1 (6 bases). V lost 8 bases and J lost 5, with 19 bases in between. Germline-derived CDR1 and CDR2 are LNHDA and SQIVND (reference sequence). The CDR3 extends over 15 amino acids. The CDR3 DNA is TGTGCCAGTGCCCTTTCCACAGGGAGTTATCAGCCCCAGCATTTT. Translated, it gives CASALSTGSYQPQHF.

The J gene is TRBJ2-7, the V gene TRBV28; possibly TRBD1 for D (5 bases). The CDR3 loop spans 16 amino acids. From germline, CDR1 is MDHEN and CDR2 SYDVKM. V lost 5 bases and J lost 0, with 17 bases in between. The CDR3 spells CASSRVTAFSSYEQYF. The CDR3 DNA is TGTGCCAGCAGTCGAGTGACAGCATTTAGCTCCTACGAGCAGTACTTC.

This clone was counted a few times. This rearrangement joins TRBV5-5 to TRBJ1-5; the match to TRBD1 covers 7 bases. Germline CDR1 reads SGHKS; CDR2 reads YYEKEE (reference sequence). V gave up 0 bases and J gave up 6 bases; unmatched junction bases: 9. The CDR3 has 16 residues. CDR3 bases: TGTGCCAGCAGCTTGGGGTGGGGACAGAGCGGTCAGCCCCAGCATTTT. Protein product: CASSLGWGQSGQPQHF.

For the CDR3, the DNA is TGTGCCAGCAGGGCCACACGACCTGAGGCCTATAATTCACCCCTCCACTTT. Translation gives CASRATRPEAYNSPLHF. The chain is built from TRBV2 and TRBJ1-6; D call uncertain. Looked up from germline, CDR1 is SNHLY and CDR2 is FYNNEI. This CDR3 has 17 amino acids. Trimming pared 6 bases from V and 2 bases from J, leaving 17 bases between. The whole variable domain, filled in from reference TRBV2 and TRBJ1-6, reads EPEVTQTPSHQVTQMGQEVILRCVPISNHLYFYWYRQILGQKVEFLVSFYNNEISEKSEIFDDQFSVERPDGSNFTLKIRSTKLEDSAMYFCASRATRPEAYNSPLHFGNGTRLTVT.

The V gene is TRBV27, the J gene TRBJ2-5; D may be TRBD2 (6 bases). This CDR3 has 16 residues. Germline CDR1 reads MNHEY; CDR2 reads SMNVEV (reference sequence). V was pared by 8 bases and J by 0 bases, with 19 bases between. The CDR3 coding sequence is TGTGCCAGCTCTCGATTGGCTAGCGAATACCAAGAGACCCAGTACTTC. Translation gives CASSRLASEYQETQYF.

The chain recombines TRBV27 with TRBJ1-3; a possible D gene is TRBD1 (6 bases). The CDR3 runs 14 residues. Germline CDR1 reads MNHEY; CDR2 reads SMNVEV (reference sequence). V was trimmed by 5 bases and J by 7 bases, leaving 15 bases between them. CDR3 DNA: TGTGCCAGCAGTCCCGAGGGGGACCGTAACACCATATATTTT. Translated: CASSPEGDRNTIYF.

The chain employs TRBV2 and TRBJ2-2, with D perhaps TRBD1 (5 bases). This CDR3 contains 14 residues. Germline V lookup: CDR1 SNHLY, CDR2 FYNNEI. V lost 6 bases and J 0 bases, leaving 8 bases between the germline ends. This CDR3 reads CASRRGPNTGELFF. For the CDR3, the DNA is TGTGCCAGCAGAAGGGGTCCGAACACCGGGGAGCTGTTTTTT.